This is a list of T cell receptor beta chains from one sample in a study of TIL therapy for anti-PD-1-resistant metastatic lung cancer. Generated by immunoSEQ multiplex PCR, the TCRdb table keeps only in-frame clones and is missing some. There are some 12,000 clones in the sample; approximately 59% occur only once, and more than 6.5% lies in the top ten. The source material was tumor tissue, sampled at baseline. Receptors were obtained from a person between 30 and 80 years old with non-small cell lung cancer. CDR3s leave out the opening cysteine and the closing phenylalanine or tryptophan. Fields, in order: V gene, D gene, CDR3 protein. A D gene is named only where the DNA matches it firmly.

TRBV5-6 . ASSLGGVGNQPQH
TRBV27 . ASSSTHLGPNEKLF
TRBV5-1 TRBD1 ASKGQGFETQY
TRBV28 . ASSFPQGSGAF
TRBV19 TRBD1 ASATGAEDQPQH
TRBV30 . AWRDSDYSNQPQH
TRBV12-3/TRBV12-4 . ASSDVGKNIQY
TRBV27 . ASSPGRNYGYT
TRBV10-3 TRBD1 AIGTEQETQY
TRBV14 . ASSQSPRLGNTEAF
TRBV6-5 . ASSSAASDLYNEQF
TRBV25-1 . ASRTAEKLF
TRBV12-3/TRBV12-4 TRBD2 ASSPGLAVEQY
TRBV11-2 TRBD1 ASRLTTGGNWPTEAF
TRBV29-1 . SVNPTGTGELF
TRBV2 . ASSSDPQDRQDTGELF
TRBV19 . ASSIDPGTAYGYT
TRBV28 . ASRGWAGGEKLF
TRBV27 TRBD1 ASSLYTPWETGETGELF
TRBV15 . ATSRDGQDYEQY
TRBV4-1 . ASSHSLWVEQF
TRBV18 TRBD1 ASSPPGQLLGYGYT
TRBV29-1 TRBD2 SVVRTSGRSDEQY
TRBV5-1 . ASSLEGGNQPQH
TRBV28 TRBD1 ASSPLPGQLI
TRBV5-1 . ASSLGEDGQPQH
TRBV21-1 . ASKPAGAGGPDTQY
TRBV15 . ATSRDKGRVQF
TRBV28 TRBD1 ASSPGTGPNRQY
TRBV24-1 . ATSDLGDSNQPQH
TRBV5-8 . ASSLLSTDTQY
TRBV11-2 . ASSKAGAFVGNTEAF
TRBV5-1 TRBD1 ASSLEEEGGADGYT
TRBV25-1 TRBD1 ASSASPGQGGNYGYT
TRBV11-2 . ASSLDPGFTGELF
TRBV5-1 TRBD1 ASSLGTVNSPLH
TRBV28 TRBD1 ASSSSRGDREYGYT
TRBV7-9 . ASSPAGFSSYEQY
TRBV25-1 TRBD1 ASSSGTGNTGELF
TRBV12-3/TRBV12-4 TRBD1 ASSPTGNYGYT
TRBV28 TRBD1 ASSSTGQRVIGGYT
TRBV18 . ASSPSGTDTQY
TRBV10-3 . AISLSSYEQY
TRBV12-5 . ASGSSFSYNEQF
TRBV2 . ASSESPTLNYGYT
TRBV2 . ASSESGGEQY
TRBV3-1/TRBV3-2 . ASSQEGMNTEAF
TRBV19 . ASTTHRAGTNEQF
TRBV12-5 . ASGDPNQPQH
TRBV28 TRBD2 ASRISGSIGELF
TRBV30 . AWMVDTEAF
TRBV6-1 . ASSEYIRGANTEAF
TRBV14 . ASSPYVTEAF
TRBV5-6 . ASSGLRAPSIYGYT
TRBV18 TRBD2 ASSPLLLAGELAKNIQY
TRBV5-8 . ATGTQY
TRBV25-1 TRBD1 ASSGFGTGGTNEKLF
TRBV2 . ASSGIDTEAF
TRBV4-1 TRBD2 ASSQEAGTSYEQY
TRBV27 TRBD2 ASSLTSASEQF